This T cell receptor (beta chain) was sequenced during a study of shared clonotypes between healthy human individuals. The assay was immunoSEQ multiplex PCR, and TCRdb's table has in-frame clones only and misses some. The sample includes about 2.5 million clones, about nine tenths seen only once; the top ten take about 0.36%. The germline CDR1 and CDR2 sequences are LNHDA and SQIVND (reference sequence). Trimming removed 4 bases at V and 5 bases at J, with 15 bases between. The CDR3 covers 14 residues. General study findings and limits: The four-donor shared clonotypes exceeded non-shared clonotypes in generation probability, with non-shared ones scoring lower. Between several donors, naive CD4 clonotypes were shared at a level of approximately 5%.

To note about this clone: Its antigen remains unknown.

There were no recent acute infections or vaccinations among the donors, who were healthy HIV-negative adults. Naive CD4+ cells were CD45RA-selected; the remaining cells were memory. The chain carries TRBV19 and TRBJ2-7, with D perhaps TRBD1 (6 bases). Sequenced input: naive CD4+ T cells from PBMCs. Subset indicated: CD45RA+ positively selected. The receptor was isolated from a young man in good health. Some clones in this sample may be carry-over from other donors' samples. CDR3 residues: CASSRGTIGNEQYF. The CDR3 DNA reads TGTGCCAGTAGTAGAGGGACAATCGGCAACGAGCAGTACTTC. The full variable domain, its missing parts supplied by reference TRBV19 and TRBJ2-7, is DGGITQSPKYLFRKEGQNVTLSCEQNLNHDAMYWYRQDPGQGLRLIYYSQIVNDFQKGDIAEGYSVSREKKESFPLTVTSAQKNPTAFYLCASSRGTIGNEQYFGPGTRLTVT.